This T cell receptor (beta chain) is drawn from a study of human CD8 memory T cell subsets. V shed 7 bases and J shed 3 bases, with 16 bases lying between them. CDR3 length: 15 residues. Germline V gene lookup returns CDR1 SGHVS and CDR2 FQNEAQ. TCR beta was sequenced from UMI-tagged 5' RACE libraries. Using its own MiXCR run on the 5' RACE reads, TCRdb lists one record per CDR3 protein. The repertoire holds over 7,000 distinct CDR3 sequences, with 3.9% as singletons. In its sample, this clonotype was seen many times. V is TRBV7-8 and J is TRBJ1-5; D remains unclear. The sample taken for sequencing was CD8+ T cells from PBMCs. The sequence derives from a human donor in good health. The CDR3 protein is CASIPGFGSNQPQHF. In DNA form, the CDR3 reads TGTGCCAGCATCCCGGGGTTCGGATCCAATCAGCCCCAGCATTTT.